This T cell receptor beta chain stems from a study of T cell responses to AZD1222 COVID-19 vaccine. Study-wide results and limits: Among vaccine-associated CD4 TCRs, coverage spanned spike, with dominance at 160-218 and 743-854. The study sampled repertoires only after the peak T cell response.

In germline, CDR1 is SNHLY, CDR2 FYNNEI. This CDR3 has 15 amino acids. Trimming took off 6 bases at V and 5 bases at J, with 20 bases between the two ends. The protocol was immunoSEQ multiplex PCR, while the TCRdb copy is restricted to in-frame clones and leaves out a portion. The sample lists around 180,000 clones, 88% occurring once. Comments on this clone: As yet, its antigen is unknown.

The chain combines TRBV2 with TRBJ2-7; no definite D call. Material: peripheral blood, obtained on day 0 of AZD1222 vaccination. The TCR sequence derives from an adult in good health. CDR3 DNA sequence: TGTGCCAGCAGACCCTTCATGGTGGCCCGGGACGAGCAGTACTTC. Amino acids: CASRPFMVARDEQYF.